These T cell receptor beta chains were read from a single sample in a study of blood T cell repertoires in COVID-19. Assay used: immunoSEQ multiplex PCR; TCRdb lists only in-frame clones, some missing. This table has approximately 270,000 clones, about 89% appearing once. The sample consisted of peripheral blood. These receptors were obtained from a man between 40 and 49 years old with active or convalescent COVID-19. The CDR3 runs from the conserved cysteine through the conserved F or W. Each record gives: J gene, clone size, D gene, V gene, CDR3 length, CDR3 DNA, CDR3 protein. The D gene is left open where the match is weak. Clone size is shown for a subset of rows, as once, few, many or a class of expanded clone.

TRBJ2-2 | . | . | TRBV9 | 16 | TGTGCCAGCAGCGTCGGCGGAGGGTATCATACCGGGGAGCTGTTTTTT | CASSVGGGYHTGELFF
TRBJ1-6 | . | . | TRBV11-2 | 15 | TGTGCCAGCAGCTTAGACAGTTGGTATAATTCACCCCTCCACTTT | CASSLDSWYNSPLHF
TRBJ2-3 | . | TRBD2 | TRBV2 | 14 | TGTGCCACGGGACTAGCGACGGTCACAGATACGCAGTATTTT | CATGLATVTDTQYF
TRBJ2-1 | . | . | TRBV7-9 | 13 | TGTGCCAGCAGCTTAGGTGGCGGGGATGAGCAGTTCTTC | CASSLGGGDEQFF
TRBJ2-7 | . | TRBD1 | TRBV6-5 | 13 | TGTGCCAGCAGTCTACAGGGGGCGCGGGAGCAGTACTTC | CASSLQGAREQYF
TRBJ1-3 | once | . | TRBV3-1/TRBV3-2 | 14 | TGTGCCAGCAGCCCCCGGGATGGGGGAAACACCATATATTTT | CASSPRDGGNTIYF
TRBJ2-7 | . | . | TRBV18 | 13 | TGTGCCAGCTCACCTCCCTTTACCTACGAGCAGTACTTC | CASSPPFTYEQYF
TRBJ1-5 | . | . | TRBV5-6 | 13 | TGTGCCAGCAGCTTGGCAGGGTGGCAGCCCCAGCATTTT | CASSLAGWQPQHF
TRBJ2-2 | . | TRBD1 | TRBV2 | 15 | TGTGCCAGCAGTGAGTGGCAGGGGGCCACCGGGGAGCTGTTTTTT | CASSEWQGATGELFF
TRBJ1-2 | . | TRBD1 | TRBV5-1 | 15 | TGCGCCAGCAGCTCGCCGGAGACAGGGGACTATGGCTACACCTTC | CASSSPETGDYGYTF
TRBJ1-6 | . | TRBD1 | TRBV2 | 16 | TGTGCCAGCAGACCTTTGGGGGACAGCCAGTATTCACCCCTCCACTTT | CASRPLGDSQYSPLHF
TRBJ2-5 | . | . | TRBV5-1 | 13 | TGCGCCAGCAGTTTAGCAGCGCAAGAGACCCAGTACTTC | CASSLAAQETQYF
TRBJ2-7 | . | . | TRBV5-1 | 13 | TGCGCCAGCAGGGACACTAGCTTTTACGAGCAGTACTTC | CASRDTSFYEQYF
TRBJ1-5 | few | . | TRBV2 | 14 | TGTGCCAGCAGTTGGGACTTCCGCAATCAGCCCCAGCATTTT | CASSWDFRNQPQHF
TRBJ1-2 | . | . | TRBV6-5 | 14 | TGTGCCAGCACGGGGGGCAGGGAAGTTTATGGCTACACCTTC | CASTGGREVYGYTF
TRBJ1-6 | . | TRBD1 | TRBV5-4 | 15 | TGTGCCAGCAGCCCGGACAGGGCTTCCAATTCACCCCTCCACTTT | CASSPDRASNSPLHF
TRBJ1-1 | . | . | TRBV5-1 | 14 | TGCGCCAGCAGCTTGGGGGGCGCGAGAGCTGAAGCTTTCTTT | CASSLGGARAEAFF
TRBJ2-1 | . | . | TRBV20-1 | 11 | TGCAGTGCTGCTCAATCGTTAGAGGAGTTCTTC | CSAAQSLEEFF
TRBJ1-5 | . | . | TRBV25-1 | 14 | TGTGCCAGCAGTGAATACAGTGCCGCTCAGCCCCAGCATTTT | CASSEYSAAQPQHF
TRBJ2-1 | . | TRBD1 | TRBV24-1 | 16 | TGTGCCACCAGTGATTTCCCGGGACAGGGATCCGATGAGCAGTTCTTC | CATSDFPGQGSDEQFF
TRBJ2-7 | few | TRBD1 | TRBV5-4 | 13 | TGTGCCAGCAGTAGGACAGGGATTGACGAGCAGTACTTC | CASSRTGIDEQYF
TRBJ2-5 | . | TRBD2 | TRBV7-6 | 15 | TGTGCCAGCAGCTTTACAGTTGGGGAGGGGGAGACCCAGTACTTC | CASSFTVGEGETQYF
TRBJ2-3 | few | . | TRBV6-9 | 14 | TGTGCCAGCAGTTCCCGTAAAGAGGCAGATACGCAGTATTTT | CASSSRKEADTQYF